This TCR beta chain emerged from a study of metastatic and nonmetastatic thyroid tumors. For the study at large: Repertoires of blood and of tissue (tumor or nodule) from malignant and benign thyroid patients were compared.

Not a single patient had been given any form of treatment at any point before undergoing thyroid surgery. MiXCR reprocessed the PCR reads for TCRdb. The sample includes about 43,000 clones, about 3.3% of them seen just once. Findings of the study overall: Benign nodules were reported to have significantly lower TCR beta diversity than malignant thyroid tumors, in blood and tumor.

The V end was cut by 2 bases, the J end by 8 bases, with 12 bases between. Germline V gene sequence: CDR1 MNHNY, CDR2 SVGAGI (reference sequence). The CDR3 contains 13 residues. This clone occurred a few times. Its target is unknown. The clonotype comes from a female donor with papillary thyroid cancer or a benign thyroid nodule (not recorded which). Some clones in this sample may be carry-over from other donors' samples. This chain joins TRBV6-6 and TRBJ1-2, with a weak D call TRBD1 (5 bases). The specimen was blood. The CDR3 coding sequence is TGTGCCAGCAGTTACCCGGGGGGGAGAGGCTACACCTTC. As protein: CASSYPGGRGYTF.